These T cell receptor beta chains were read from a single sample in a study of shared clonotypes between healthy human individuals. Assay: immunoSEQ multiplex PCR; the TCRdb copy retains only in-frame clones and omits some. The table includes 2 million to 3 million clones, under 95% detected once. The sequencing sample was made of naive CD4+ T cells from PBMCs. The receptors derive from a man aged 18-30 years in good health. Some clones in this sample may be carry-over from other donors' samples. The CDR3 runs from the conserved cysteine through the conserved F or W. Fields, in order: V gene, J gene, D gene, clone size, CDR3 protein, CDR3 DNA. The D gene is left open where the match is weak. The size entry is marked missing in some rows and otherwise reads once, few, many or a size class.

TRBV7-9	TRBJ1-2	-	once	CASSLAGGSGYTF	TGTGCCAGCAGCTTAGCGGGGGGGAGTGGCTACACCTTC
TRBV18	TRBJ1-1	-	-	CASSPSTDEAFF	TGTGCCAGCTCACCGTCTACAGATGAAGCTTTCTTT
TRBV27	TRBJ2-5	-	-	CASSLGGQVTQYF	TGTGCCAGCAGTTTAGGGGGGCAGGTGACCCAGTACTTC
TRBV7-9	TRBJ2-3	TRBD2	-	CASSSWTSGSTDTQYF	TGTGCCAGCAGCTCCTGGACTAGCGGCAGCACAGATACGCAGTATTTT
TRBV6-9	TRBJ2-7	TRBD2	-	CASRLGLAGLPDRYEQYF	TGTGCCAGCAGACTCGGACTAGCGGGATTGCCAGATCGGTACGAGCAGTACTTC
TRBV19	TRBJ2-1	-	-	CASSIDHLRQGTYNEQFF	TGTGCCAGTAGTATAGATCATCTGCGCCAGGGGACCTACAATGAGCAGTTCTTC
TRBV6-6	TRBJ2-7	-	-	CASTKHKNYEQYF	TGTGCCAGCACCAAACACAAAAACTACGAGCAGTACTTC
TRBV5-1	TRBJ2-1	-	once	CASRPADGSYNEQFF	TGCGCCAGCAGACCCGCAGATGGGTCCTACAATGAGCAGTTCTTC
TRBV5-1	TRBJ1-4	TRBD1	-	CASSLGSGGGEKLFF	TGCGCCAGCAGCTTGGGGTCAGGGGGCGGTGAAAAACTGTTTTTT
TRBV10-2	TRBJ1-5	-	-	CASSNRGNQPQHF	TGCGCCAGCAGTAACAGGGGCAATCAGCCCCAGCATTTT
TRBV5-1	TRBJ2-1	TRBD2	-	CASSPGLAGGTNNEQFF	TGCGCCAGCAGCCCGGGACTAGCGGGAGGAACTAACAATGAGCAGTTCTTC
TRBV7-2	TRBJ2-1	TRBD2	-	CASSQTNGGYNEQFF	TGTGCCAGCAGCCAGACCAACGGGGGGTACAATGAGCAGTTCTTC
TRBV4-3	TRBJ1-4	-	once	CASSHDEKLFF	TGCGCCAGCAGCCACGATGAAAAACTGTTTTTT
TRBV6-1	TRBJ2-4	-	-	CASTGLTLAKNIQYF	TGTGCCAGCACGGGACTCACTCTAGCCAAAAACATTCAGTACTTC
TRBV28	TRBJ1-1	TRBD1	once	CASYRGLSTEAFF	TGTGCCAGCTACAGGGGACTTAGTACTGAAGCTTTCTTT
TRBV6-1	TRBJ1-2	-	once	CASRKQGNGYTF	TGTGCCAGCAGGAAACAGGGCAATGGCTACACCTTC
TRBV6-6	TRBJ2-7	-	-	CASSYSPITSYEQYF	TGTGCCAGCAGTTACTCGCCCATAACCTCCTACGAGCAGTACTTC
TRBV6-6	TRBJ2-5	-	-	CASSYLLYETQYF	TGTGCCAGCAGTTACTTATTGTATGAGACCCAGTACTTC
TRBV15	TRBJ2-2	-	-	CATAVGGNTGELFF	TGTGCCACCGCTGTGGGGGGGAACACCGGGGAGCTGTTTTTT
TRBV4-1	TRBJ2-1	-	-	CASSQEKKPGRYNEQFF	TGCGCCAGCAGCCAAGAGAAGAAGCCAGGGCGATACAATGAGCAGTTCTTC
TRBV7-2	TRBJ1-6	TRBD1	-	CASSLLPMTGGDNSPLHF	TGTGCCAGCAGCTTACTCCCGATGACAGGGGGTGATAATTCACCCCTCCACTTT
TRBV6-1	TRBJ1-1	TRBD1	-	CASSTSTGMNTEAFF	TGTGCCAGCAGTACCTCGACAGGGATGAACACTGAAGCTTTCTTT
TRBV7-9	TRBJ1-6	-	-	CASSPAGRNNSPLHF	TGTGCCAGCAGCCCAGCCGGGCGGAATAATTCACCCCTCCACTTT
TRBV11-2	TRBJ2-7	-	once	CASSLNFGVYEQYF	TGTGCCAGCAGCTTAAATTTCGGGGTGTACGAGCAGTACTTC
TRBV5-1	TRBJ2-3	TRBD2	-	CASSLEASGRVFLTDTQYF	TGCGCCAGCAGCTTGGAGGCTAGCGGGAGGGTCTTTTTGACAGATACGCAGTATTTT
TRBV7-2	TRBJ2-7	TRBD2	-	CASSLELASGFSEQYF	TGTGCCAGCAGCTTAGAATTGGCTAGCGGGTTTAGCGAGCAGTACTTC
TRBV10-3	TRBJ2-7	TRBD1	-	CAISLRTGNDEQYF	TGTGCCATCAGCTTACGGACAGGGAATGACGAGCAGTACTTC
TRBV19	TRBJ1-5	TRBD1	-	CASSRGQGFQPQHF	TGTGCCAGTAGTAGGGGACAGGGTTTCCAGCCCCAGCATTTT
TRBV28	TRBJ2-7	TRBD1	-	CASSNPDRVYYEQYF	TGTGCCAGCAGTAACCCGGACAGGGTTTACTACGAGCAGTACTTC
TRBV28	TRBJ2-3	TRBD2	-	CASTVSGRAADTQYF	TGTGCCAGCACGGTTAGCGGGAGGGCGGCAGATACGCAGTATTTT
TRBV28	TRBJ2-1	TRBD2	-	CASSSLGTSGSYNEQFF	TGTGCCAGCAGTTCCCTTGGGACTAGCGGGTCTTACAATGAGCAGTTCTTC
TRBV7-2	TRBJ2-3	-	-	CASSLGTVGADTQYF	TGTGCCAGCAGCTTAGGGACAGTGGGTGCAGATACGCAGTATTTT
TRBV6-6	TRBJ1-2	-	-	CASSPPPHGAGGYTF	TGTGCCAGCAGTCCTCCTCCCCACGGGGCGGGAGGCTACACCTTC
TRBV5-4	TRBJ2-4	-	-	CASSGGNIQYF	TGTGCCAGCAGCGGGGGGAACATTCAGTACTTC
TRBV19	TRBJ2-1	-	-	CASKRAANVNEQFF	TGTGCCAGTAAACGAGCGGCTAATGTCAATGAGCAGTTCTTC
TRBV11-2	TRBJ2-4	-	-	CASSEGGAVAKNIQYF	TGTGCCAGCAGCGAAGGGGGGGCCGTGGCCAAAAACATTCAGTACTTC
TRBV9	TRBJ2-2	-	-	CASSLGQTGELFF	TGTGCCAGCAGCTTAGGACAGACCGGGGAGCTGTTTTTT
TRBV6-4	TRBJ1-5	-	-	CASSDSVQPQHF	TGTGCCAGCAGTGATAGTGTCCAGCCCCAGCATTTT
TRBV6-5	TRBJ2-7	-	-	CASSYSSGPSYEQYF	TGTGCCAGCAGTTACTCGAGTGGGCCCTCCTACGAGCAGTACTTC
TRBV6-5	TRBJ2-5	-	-	CASSYLGGQETQYF	TGTGCCAGCAGTTACTTGGGGGGTCAAGAGACCCAGTACTTC
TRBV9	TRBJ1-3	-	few	CASSVRTVSDTIYF	TGTGCCAGCAGCGTGCGGACGGTTAGTGACACCATATATTTT
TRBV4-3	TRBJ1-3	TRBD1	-	CASSSTGGQGFRNTIYF	TGCGCCAGCAGCTCCACCGGGGGACAGGGGTTCCGAAACACCATATATTTT
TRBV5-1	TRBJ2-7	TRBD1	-	CASRPRDSQYEQYF	TGCGCCAGCAGACCCCGGGACAGTCAATACGAGCAGTACTTC
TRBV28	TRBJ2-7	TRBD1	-	CASSSWDRGPEQYF	TGTGCCAGCAGTTCCTGGGACAGGGGGCCCGAGCAGTACTTC
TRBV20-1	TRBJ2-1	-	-	CSPVHNEQFF	TGCAGCCCGGTACACAATGAGCAGTTCTTC
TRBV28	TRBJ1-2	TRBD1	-	CASFPGGVGYGYTF	TGTGCCAGCTTTCCAGGGGGCGTGGGCTATGGCTACACCTTC
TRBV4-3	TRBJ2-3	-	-	CASSQVGRGTDTQYF	TGCGCCAGCAGCCAAGTGGGCAGGGGAACAGATACGCAGTATTTT
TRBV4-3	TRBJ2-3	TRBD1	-	CASGSLLDRVTDTQYF	TGCGCCAGCGGATCCCTACTTGACAGGGTGACAGATACGCAGTATTTT
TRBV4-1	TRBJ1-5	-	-	CASSQDGDSNQPQHF	TGCGCCAGCAGCCAAGACGGGGATAGCAATCAGCCCCAGCATTTT
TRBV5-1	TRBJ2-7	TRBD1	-	CASSRGQGGEQYF	TGCGCCAGCAGCAGGGGACAGGGAGGCGAGCAGTACTTC
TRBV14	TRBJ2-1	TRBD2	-	CASSQDKAGNYNEQFF	TGTGCCAGCAGCCAAGATAAAGCGGGGAATTACAATGAGCAGTTCTTC
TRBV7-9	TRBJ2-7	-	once	CASSSYIAASVQGSYEQYF	TGTGCCAGCAGCTCTTATATCGCCGCGTCGGTCCAGGGCTCCTACGAGCAGTACTTC
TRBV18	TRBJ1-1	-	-	CASSVGQNTEAFF	TGTGCCAGCTCAGTGGGACAGAACACTGAAGCTTTCTTT
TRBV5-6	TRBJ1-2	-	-	CASSFLTGDGYTF	TGTGCCAGCAGCTTCCTGACAGGCGACGGCTACACCTTC
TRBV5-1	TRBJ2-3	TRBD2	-	CASSLGVSGSVADTQYF	TGCGCCAGCAGCTTGGGGGTCAGCGGGAGTGTTGCAGATACGCAGTATTTT
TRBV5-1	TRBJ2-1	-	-	CASSLATGYEQFF	TGCGCCAGCAGCTTGGCCACAGGGTATGAGCAGTTCTTC